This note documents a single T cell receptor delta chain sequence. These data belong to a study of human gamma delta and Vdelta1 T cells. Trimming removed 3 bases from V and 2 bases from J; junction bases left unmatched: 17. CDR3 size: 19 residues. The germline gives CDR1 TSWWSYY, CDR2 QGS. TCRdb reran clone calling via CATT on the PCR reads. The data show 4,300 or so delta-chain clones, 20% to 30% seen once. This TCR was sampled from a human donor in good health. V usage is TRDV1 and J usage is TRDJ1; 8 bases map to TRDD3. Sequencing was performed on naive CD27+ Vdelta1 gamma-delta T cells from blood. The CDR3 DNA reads TGTGCTCTTGGGGACCGATCCTGGGGGGGGATATTTCCAACCGATAAACTCATCTTT. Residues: CALGDRSWGGIFPTDKLIF.